The entry below describes one T cell receptor beta chain. Original methodology: Nucleated cell number was recorded as an estimate derived from reference gene primer amplification. Data came from immunoSEQ multiplex PCR; TCRdb stores just in-frame clones and leaves some out. The V and J calls and clone size were taken over from that table, and D and trimming were inferred from the DNA. Of a few hundred thousand clones listed, approximately 83% are singletons. The CDR3 consists of 15 residues. Germline values: CDR1 LGHNA, CDR2 YNFKEQ. V was clipped by 1 base and J by 3 bases, with 12 bases between them. The data were obtained in a study of blood T cell repertoires in COVID-19.

The sequence came from a woman aged 30 to 39 with COVID-19, enrolled during active disease. The chain combines TRBV4-2 with TRBJ1-1; D is unclear. Material: peripheral blood. CDR3 sequence reads: CASSQASSQDTEAFF. CDR3 nucleotide sequence: TGTGCCAGCAGCCAAGCGTCTTCCCAGGACACTGAAGCTTTCTTT.